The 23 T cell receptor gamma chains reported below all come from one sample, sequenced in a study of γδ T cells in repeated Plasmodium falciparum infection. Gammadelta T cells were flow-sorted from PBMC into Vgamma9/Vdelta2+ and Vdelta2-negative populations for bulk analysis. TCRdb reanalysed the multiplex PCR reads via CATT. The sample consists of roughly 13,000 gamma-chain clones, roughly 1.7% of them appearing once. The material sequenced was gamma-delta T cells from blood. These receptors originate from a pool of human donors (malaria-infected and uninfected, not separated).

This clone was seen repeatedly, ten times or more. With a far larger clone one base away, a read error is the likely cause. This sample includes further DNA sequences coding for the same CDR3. The CDR3 DNA reads TGTGCCCTGTGGGACCCAATTTTCTATTATAAGAAACTCTTT. It translates to CALWDPIFYYKKLF. The gene calls are TRGV9 and TRGJ1 or TRGJ2. The CDR3 length is 14 residues. The V gene's germline CDR1 is GITISATS and CDR2 ISYDGTV (reference sequence).

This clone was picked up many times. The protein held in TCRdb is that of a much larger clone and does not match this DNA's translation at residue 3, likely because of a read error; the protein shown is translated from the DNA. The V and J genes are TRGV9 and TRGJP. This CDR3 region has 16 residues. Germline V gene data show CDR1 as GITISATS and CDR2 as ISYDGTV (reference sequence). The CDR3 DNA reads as TGTGCCTCGTGGGAGGTGACAGAGTTGGGCAAAAAAATCAAGGTATTT. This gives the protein CASWEVTELGKKIKVF.

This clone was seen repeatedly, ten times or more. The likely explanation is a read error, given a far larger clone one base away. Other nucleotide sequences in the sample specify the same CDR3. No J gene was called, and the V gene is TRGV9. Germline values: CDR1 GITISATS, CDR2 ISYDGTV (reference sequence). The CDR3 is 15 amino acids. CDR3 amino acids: CALWATELGKKIKVF. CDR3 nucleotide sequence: TGTGCCTTGTGGGCGACTGAGTTGGGCAAAAAAATCAAGGTGTTT.

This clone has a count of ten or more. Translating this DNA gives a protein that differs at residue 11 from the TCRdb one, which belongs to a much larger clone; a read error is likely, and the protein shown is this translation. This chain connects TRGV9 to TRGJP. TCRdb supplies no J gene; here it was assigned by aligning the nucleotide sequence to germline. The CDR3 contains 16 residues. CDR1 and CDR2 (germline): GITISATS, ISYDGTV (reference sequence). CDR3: CALWEVKELGEKIKVF. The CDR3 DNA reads TGTGCCTTGTGGGAGGTAAAAGAGTTGGGCGAAAAAATCAAGGTATTT.

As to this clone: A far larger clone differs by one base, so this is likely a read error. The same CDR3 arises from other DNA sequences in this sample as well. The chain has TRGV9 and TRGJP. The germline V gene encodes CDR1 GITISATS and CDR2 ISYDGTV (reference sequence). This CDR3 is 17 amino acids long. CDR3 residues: CALWEAGRELGKKIKVF. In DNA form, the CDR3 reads TGTGCCTTGTGGGAGGCGGGACGAGAGTTGGGCAAAAAAATCAAGGTGTTT.

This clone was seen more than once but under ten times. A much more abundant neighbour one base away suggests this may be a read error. The CDR3 here is CATWGRYSSDWIKTF. The CDR3 nucleotides read TGTGCCACCTGGGGCCGTTATAGTAGTGATTGGATCAAGACGTTC. No J gene was called, and the V gene is TRGV8. Germline CDR1 and CDR2: VENAVY and YDSYNSRV. The CDR3 has 15 residues.

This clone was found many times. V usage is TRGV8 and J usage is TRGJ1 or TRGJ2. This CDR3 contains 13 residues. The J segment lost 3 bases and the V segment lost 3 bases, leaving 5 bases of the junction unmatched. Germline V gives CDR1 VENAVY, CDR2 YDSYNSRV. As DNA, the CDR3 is TGTGCCACCTGGGATCGTGTTTATTATAAGAAACTCTTT. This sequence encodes CATWDRVYYKKLF.

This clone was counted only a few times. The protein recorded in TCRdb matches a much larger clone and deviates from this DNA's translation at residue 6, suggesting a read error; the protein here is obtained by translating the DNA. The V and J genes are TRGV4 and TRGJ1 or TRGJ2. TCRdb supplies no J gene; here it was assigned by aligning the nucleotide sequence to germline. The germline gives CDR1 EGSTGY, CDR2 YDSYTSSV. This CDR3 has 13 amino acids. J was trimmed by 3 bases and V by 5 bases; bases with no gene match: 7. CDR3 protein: CATWAKGYYKKLF. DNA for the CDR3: TGTGCCACCTGGGCCAAAGGTTATTATAAGAAACTCTTT.

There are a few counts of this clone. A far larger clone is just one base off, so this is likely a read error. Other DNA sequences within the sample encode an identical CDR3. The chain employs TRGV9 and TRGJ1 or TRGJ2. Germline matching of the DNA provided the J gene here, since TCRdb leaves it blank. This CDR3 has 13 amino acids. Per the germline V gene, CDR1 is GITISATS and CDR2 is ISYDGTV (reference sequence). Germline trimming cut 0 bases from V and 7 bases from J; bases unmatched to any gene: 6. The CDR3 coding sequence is TGTGCCTTGTGGGAGGTGCACACCTATAAGAAACTCTTT. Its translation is CALWEVHTYKKLF.

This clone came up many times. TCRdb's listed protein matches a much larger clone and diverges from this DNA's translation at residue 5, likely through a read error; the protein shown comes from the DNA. CDR3 nucleotide sequence: TGTGCCTTGTGGGGGGAAAAACGTAATGATTGGATCAAGACGTTT. Its protein is CALWGEKRNDWIKTF. V gene TRGV9 combines with J gene TRGJP2. No J gene is reported in TCRdb; it was inferred here by comparing the DNA with germline. V was pared by 5 bases and J by 7 bases, with 13 bases of the junction left unmatched. The germline V gene encodes CDR1 GITISATS and CDR2 ISYDGTV (reference sequence). This CDR3 is built from 15 residues.

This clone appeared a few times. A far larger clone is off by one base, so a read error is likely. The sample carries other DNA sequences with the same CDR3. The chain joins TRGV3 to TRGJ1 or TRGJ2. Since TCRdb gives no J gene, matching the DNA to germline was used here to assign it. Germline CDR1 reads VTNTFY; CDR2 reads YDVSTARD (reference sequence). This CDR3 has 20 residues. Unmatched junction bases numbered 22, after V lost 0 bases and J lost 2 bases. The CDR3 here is CATWDRLFGVSTVDYYKKLF. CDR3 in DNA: TGTGCCACCTGGGACAGGCTTTTCGGGGTTTCGACAGTGGATTATTATAAGAAACTCTTT.

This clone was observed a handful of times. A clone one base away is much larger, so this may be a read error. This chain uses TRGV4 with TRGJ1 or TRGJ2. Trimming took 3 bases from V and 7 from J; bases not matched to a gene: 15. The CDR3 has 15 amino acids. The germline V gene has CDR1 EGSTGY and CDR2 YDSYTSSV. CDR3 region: CATWDWEWHEYKKLF. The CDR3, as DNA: TGTGCCACCTGGGATTGGGAGTGGCACGAGTATAAGAAACTCTTT.

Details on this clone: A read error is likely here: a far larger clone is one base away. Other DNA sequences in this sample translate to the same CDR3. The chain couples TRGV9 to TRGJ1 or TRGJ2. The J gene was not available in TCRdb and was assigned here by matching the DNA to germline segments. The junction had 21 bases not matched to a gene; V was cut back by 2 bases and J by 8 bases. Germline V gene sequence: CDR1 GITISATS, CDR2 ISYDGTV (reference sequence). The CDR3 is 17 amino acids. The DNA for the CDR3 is TGTGCCTTGTGGGAGGCCCGAACGCCGCTTGGGTCGGATAAGAAACTCTTT. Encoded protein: CALWEARTPLGSDKKLF.

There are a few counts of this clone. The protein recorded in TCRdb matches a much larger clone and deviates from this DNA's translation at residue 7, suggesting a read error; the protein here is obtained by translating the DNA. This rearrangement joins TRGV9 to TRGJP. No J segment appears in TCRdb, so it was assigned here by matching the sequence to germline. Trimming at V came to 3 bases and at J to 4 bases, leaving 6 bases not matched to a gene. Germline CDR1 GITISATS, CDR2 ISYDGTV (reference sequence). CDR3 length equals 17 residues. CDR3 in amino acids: CALWEKDQELGKKIKVF. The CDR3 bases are TGTGCCTTGTGGGAGAAGGACCAAGAGTTGGGCAAAAAAATCAAGGTATTT.

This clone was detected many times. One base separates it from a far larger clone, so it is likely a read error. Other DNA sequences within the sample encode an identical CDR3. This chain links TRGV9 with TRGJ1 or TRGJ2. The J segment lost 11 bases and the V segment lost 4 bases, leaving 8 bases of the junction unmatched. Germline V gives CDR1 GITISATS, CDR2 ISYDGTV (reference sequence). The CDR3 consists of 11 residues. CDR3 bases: TGTGCCTTGTGGGAAGTGCATGAGAAACTCTTT. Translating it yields CALWEVHEKLF.

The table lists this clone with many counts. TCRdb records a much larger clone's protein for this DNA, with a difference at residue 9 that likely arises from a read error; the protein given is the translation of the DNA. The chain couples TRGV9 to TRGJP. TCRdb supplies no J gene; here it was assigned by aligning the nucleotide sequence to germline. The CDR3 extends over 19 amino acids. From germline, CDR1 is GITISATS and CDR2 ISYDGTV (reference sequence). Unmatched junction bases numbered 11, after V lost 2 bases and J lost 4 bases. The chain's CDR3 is CALWEGTKSQELGKKIKVF. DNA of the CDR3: TGTGCCTTGTGGGAGGGAACCAAATCACAAGAGTTGGGCAAAAAAATCAAGGTATTT.

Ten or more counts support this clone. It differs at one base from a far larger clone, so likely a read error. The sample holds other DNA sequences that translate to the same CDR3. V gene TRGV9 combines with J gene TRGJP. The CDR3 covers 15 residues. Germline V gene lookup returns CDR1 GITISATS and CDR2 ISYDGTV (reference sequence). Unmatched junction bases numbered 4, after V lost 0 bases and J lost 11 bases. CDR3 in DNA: TGTGCCTTGTGGGAGGTGGAGCTGGGCAAAAAAATCAAGGTATTT. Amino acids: CALWEVELGKKIKVF.

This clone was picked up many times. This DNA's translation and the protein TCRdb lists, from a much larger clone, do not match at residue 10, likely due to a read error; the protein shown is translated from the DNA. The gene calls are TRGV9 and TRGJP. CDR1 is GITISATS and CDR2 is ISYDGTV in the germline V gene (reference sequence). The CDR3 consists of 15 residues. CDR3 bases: TGTGCCTTGTGGGAGGTAAAGTTGGGCAGAAAAATCAAGGTATTT. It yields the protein CALWEVKLGRKIKVF.

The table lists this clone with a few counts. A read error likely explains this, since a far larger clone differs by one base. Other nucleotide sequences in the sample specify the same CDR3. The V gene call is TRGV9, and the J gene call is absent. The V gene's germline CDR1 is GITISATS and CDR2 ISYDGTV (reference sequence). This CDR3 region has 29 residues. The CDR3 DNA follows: TGTGCCCTGTGGGAGGTGCAGAAGGTGGGATTGGCAGTGGAACAACACTGGTTGTCACAGGTAAGTATCGGAAGAATACAACATTTC. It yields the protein CALWEVQKVGLAVEQHWLSQVSIGRIQHF.

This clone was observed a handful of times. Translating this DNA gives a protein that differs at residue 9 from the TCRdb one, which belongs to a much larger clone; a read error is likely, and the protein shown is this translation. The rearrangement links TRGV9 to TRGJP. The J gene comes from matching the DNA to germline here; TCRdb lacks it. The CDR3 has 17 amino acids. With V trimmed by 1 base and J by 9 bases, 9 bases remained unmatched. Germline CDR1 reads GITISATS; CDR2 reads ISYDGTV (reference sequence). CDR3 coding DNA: TGTGCCTTGTGGGAGGTTATAAAAGGGTTGGGCAAAAAAATCAAGGTATTT. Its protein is CALWEVIKGLGKKIKVF.

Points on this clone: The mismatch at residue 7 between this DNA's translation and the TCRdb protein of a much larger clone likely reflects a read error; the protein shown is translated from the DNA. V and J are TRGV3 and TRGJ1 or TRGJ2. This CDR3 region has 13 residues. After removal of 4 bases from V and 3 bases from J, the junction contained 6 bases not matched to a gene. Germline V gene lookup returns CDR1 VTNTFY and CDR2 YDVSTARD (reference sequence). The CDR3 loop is CATWEPAYYKKLF. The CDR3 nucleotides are TGTGCCACCTGGGAACCGGCTTATTATAAGAAACTCTTT.

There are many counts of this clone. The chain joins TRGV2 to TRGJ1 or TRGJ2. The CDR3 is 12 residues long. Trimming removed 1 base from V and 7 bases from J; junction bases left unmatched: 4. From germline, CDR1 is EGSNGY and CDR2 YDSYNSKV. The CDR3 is CATWDGLYKKLF. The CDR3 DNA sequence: TGTGCCACCTGGGACGGCCTATATAAGAAACTCTTT.

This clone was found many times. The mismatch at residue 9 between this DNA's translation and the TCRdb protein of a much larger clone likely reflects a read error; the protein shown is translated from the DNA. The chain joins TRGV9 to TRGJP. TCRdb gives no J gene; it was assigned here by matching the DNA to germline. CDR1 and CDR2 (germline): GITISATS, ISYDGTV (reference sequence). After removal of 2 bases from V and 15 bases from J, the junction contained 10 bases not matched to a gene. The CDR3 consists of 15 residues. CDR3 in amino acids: CALWEAGLDKKIKVF. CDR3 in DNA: TGTGCCTTGTGGGAGGCGGGGCTGGACAAAAAAATCAAGGTATTT.